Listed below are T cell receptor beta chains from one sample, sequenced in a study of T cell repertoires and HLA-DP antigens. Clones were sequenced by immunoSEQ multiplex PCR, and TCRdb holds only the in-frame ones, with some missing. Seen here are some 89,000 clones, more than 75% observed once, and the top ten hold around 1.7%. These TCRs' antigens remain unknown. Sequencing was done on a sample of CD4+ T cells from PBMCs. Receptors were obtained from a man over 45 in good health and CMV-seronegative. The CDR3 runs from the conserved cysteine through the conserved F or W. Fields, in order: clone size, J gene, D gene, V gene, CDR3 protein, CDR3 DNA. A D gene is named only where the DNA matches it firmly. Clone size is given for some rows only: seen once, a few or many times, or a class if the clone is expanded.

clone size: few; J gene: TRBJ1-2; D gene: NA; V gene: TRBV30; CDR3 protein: CAWSRDAGYTF; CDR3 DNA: TGTGCCTGGAGCCGGGACGCTGGCTACACCTTC
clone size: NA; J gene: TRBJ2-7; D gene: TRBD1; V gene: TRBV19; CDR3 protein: CASSIGTGLSYEQYF; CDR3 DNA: TGTGCCAGTAGTATCGGGACAGGGCTCTCCTACGAGCAGTACTTC
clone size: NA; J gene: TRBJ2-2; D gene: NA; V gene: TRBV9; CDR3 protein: CASSPRGSKLGTTGELFF; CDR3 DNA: TGTGCCAGCAGCCCCCGGGGTAGTAAATTGGGAACCACCGGGGAGCTGTTTTTT
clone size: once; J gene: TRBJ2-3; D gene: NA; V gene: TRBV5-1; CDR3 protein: CASSLGGGAGSDTQYF; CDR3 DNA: TGCGCCAGCAGCTTGGGAGGGGGGGCCGGGTCAGATACGCAGTATTTT
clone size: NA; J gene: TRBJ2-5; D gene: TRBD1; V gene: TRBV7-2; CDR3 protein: CASSLGQGTETQYF; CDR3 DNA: TGTGCCAGCAGCTTAGGACAGGGGACAGAGACCCAGTACTTC
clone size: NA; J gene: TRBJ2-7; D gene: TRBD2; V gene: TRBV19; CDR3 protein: CASSISASGNHEQYF; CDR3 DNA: TGTGCCAGTAGTATCTCGGCTAGCGGGAATCACGAGCAGTACTTC
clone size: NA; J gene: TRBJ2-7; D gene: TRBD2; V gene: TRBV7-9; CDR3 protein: CASSPSGIAYEQYF; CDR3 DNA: TGTGCCAGCAGTCCCAGCGGGATTGCCTACGAGCAGTACTTC
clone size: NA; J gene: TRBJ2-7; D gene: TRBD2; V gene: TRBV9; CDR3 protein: CASSVGLAGPSYEQYF; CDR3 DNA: TGTGCCAGCAGCGTAGGTTTAGCGGGACCCTCCTACGAGCAGTACTTC
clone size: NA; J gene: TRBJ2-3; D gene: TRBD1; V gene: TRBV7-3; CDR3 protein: CASSKDRATDTQYF; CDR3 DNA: TGTGCCAGCAGCAAGGACAGGGCCACAGATACGCAGTATTTT
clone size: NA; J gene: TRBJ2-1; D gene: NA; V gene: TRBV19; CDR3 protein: CASIPTGGTYNEQFF; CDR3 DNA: TGTGCCAGTATCCCGACGGGGGGCACCTACAATGAGCAGTTCTTC
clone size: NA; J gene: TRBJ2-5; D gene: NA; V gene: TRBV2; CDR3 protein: CASSAVGVQETQYF; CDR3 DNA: TGTGCCAGCAGTGCGGTTGGGGTCCAAGAGACCCAGTACTTC
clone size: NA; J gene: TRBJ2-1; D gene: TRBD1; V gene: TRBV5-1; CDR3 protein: CASSYSGTGKGNEQFF; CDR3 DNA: TGCGCCAGCAGCTACTCCGGGACAGGGAAGGGTAATGAGCAGTTCTTC
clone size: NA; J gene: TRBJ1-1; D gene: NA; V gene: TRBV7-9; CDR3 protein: CASSLEGLATEAFF; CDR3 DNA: TGTGCCAGCAGCTTAGAAGGGTTGGCAACTGAAGCTTTCTTT
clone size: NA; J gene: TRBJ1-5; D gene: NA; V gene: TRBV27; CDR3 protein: CASQSLQGPNQPQHF; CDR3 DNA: TGTGCCAGCCAGAGTCTACAGGGCCCTAATCAGCCCCAGCATTTT
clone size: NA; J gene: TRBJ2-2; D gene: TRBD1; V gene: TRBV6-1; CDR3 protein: CASRRGQGNTGELFF; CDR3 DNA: TGTGCCAGCAGGAGGGGACAGGGGAACACCGGGGAGCTGTTTTTT
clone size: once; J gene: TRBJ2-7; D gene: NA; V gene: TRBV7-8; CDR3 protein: CASSFGERDHEQYF; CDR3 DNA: TGTGCCAGCAGCTTTGGGGAGAGGGACCACGAGCAGTACTTC
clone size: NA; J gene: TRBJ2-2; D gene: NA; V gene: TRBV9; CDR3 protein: CASSPTGNTGELFF; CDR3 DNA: TGTGCCAGCAGCCCGACAGGGAACACCGGGGAGCTGTTTTTT
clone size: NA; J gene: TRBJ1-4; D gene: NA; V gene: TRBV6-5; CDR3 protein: CASSTGAGNEKLFF; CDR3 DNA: TGTGCCAGCAGTACAGGAGCCGGTAATGAAAAACTGTTTTTT